Presented here are 22 T cell receptor beta chains from one specimen sequenced in a study of CD4+ T cells in melanoma. Libraries were prepared by immunoSEQ multiplex PCR; TCRdb keeps only in-frame clonotypes and omits some of them. Here the sample spans over 14,000 clones, roughly 63% being singletons. The specimen was cells from a culture (not recorded whether cultured in vitro). The receptors shown here come from a human donor with melanoma.

In this sample, this clone turned up a few times. The chain uses TRBV4-1 and TRBJ1-2; D possibly corresponds to TRBD1 (5 bases). CDR3 length: 15 residues. The V and J ends lost 4 bases and 6 bases respectively, with 18 bases between them. Germline CDR1 is MGHRA and CDR2 is YSYEKL. The CDR3 DNA reads as TGCGCCAGCAGCCCCCCTCCCGGGGCGCGGGATGGCTACACCTTC. It yields the protein CASSPPPGARDGYTF.

This clone was found a few times. This chain uses TRBV7-9 with TRBJ1-6; no clear D gene. This CDR3 has 13 residues. Trimming took 4 bases from V and 8 from J, leaving 9 bases between them. Germline V gives CDR1 SEHNR, CDR2 FQNEAQ (reference sequence). The DNA for the CDR3 is TGTGCCAGCAGCTCTAGGTGGGATTCACCCCTCCACTTT. Translated, it gives CASSSRWDSPLHF.

This chain joins TRBV5-4 and TRBJ2-7, with D perhaps TRBD2 (6 bases). Germline V gene lookup returns CDR1 SGHNT and CDR2 YYREEE (reference sequence). V was cut by 4 bases and J by 4 bases, with 15 bases left in between. The CDR3 runs to 14 residues. The chain's CDR3 is CASSAGPLGYEQYF. CDR3 nucleotides: TGTGCCAGCAGCGCGGGACCGCTCGGGTACGAGCAGTACTTC.

This clone was counted a single time. The V call is TRBV19, the J call TRBJ1-4, with D maybe TRBD1 (5 bases). V was cut by 3 bases and J by 2 bases, with 13 bases left in between. Germline V gene sequence: CDR1 LNHDA, CDR2 SQIVND (reference sequence). This CDR3 is 16 amino acids long. CDR3: CASSIKTGSTNEKLFF. CDR3 coding DNA: TGTGCCAGTAGTATCAAAACAGGCTCGACTAATGAAAAACTGTTTTTT.

The count of this clone is one. V usage is TRBV11-2 and J usage is TRBJ1-1; D is uncertain. The CDR3 covers 14 residues. Trimming stripped 1 base from V and 1 base from J, with 7 bases between. The germline CDR1 and CDR2 sequences are SGHAT and FQNNGV. CDR3 DNA sequence: TGTGCCAGCAGCTTAGGGGTGGGGAACACTGAAGCTTTCTTT. Amino acid sequence: CASSLGVGNTEAFF.

The chain uses TRBV5-1 and TRBJ2-5; no definite D call. Looked up from germline, CDR1 is SGHRS and CDR2 is YFSETQ. The CDR3 is 13 residues long. Trimming stripped 0 bases from V and 7 bases from J, with 10 bases between. CDR3 nucleotides: TGCGCCAGCAGCTTGGGTACCGCCGGGACCCAGTACTTC. As protein: CASSLGTAGTQYF.

Notes on this clone: Its ends do not fully match the called genes, so a read error is possible. The chain couples TRBV18 to TRBJ2-5; 7 positions match TRBD2. Germline V gives CDR1 KGHSH, CDR2 LQKENI. This CDR3 region has 15 residues. The CDR3 DNA follows: TGTGCCAGCTCCCCACCCCCGGGGGGACAAGAGACCCAGTACTTC. It codes for CASSPPPGGQETQYF.

A few counts support this clone. The rearrangement joins TRBV20-1 to TRBJ1-1; D not certain. Germline V gene data show CDR1 as DFQATT and CDR2 as SNEGSKA (reference sequence). CDR3 length equals 11 residues. Trimming took off 7 bases at V and 2 bases at J, with 8 bases between the two ends. CDR3 DNA: TGCAGTGTCCCACTCAACACTGAAGCTTTCTTT. Translating it yields CSVPLNTEAFF.

This clone is labeled as medium-sized (0.01 to 0.1%). This chain joins TRBV2 and TRBJ2-7; 11 positions agree with TRBD2. Per the germline V gene, CDR1 is SNHLY and CDR2 is FYNNEI. This CDR3 region has 14 residues. The junction had 4 bases not matched to a gene; V was cut back by 6 bases and J by 3 bases. In nucleotides, the CDR3 is TGTGCCAGCAGCCTGACTAGCGGGATCTACGAGCAGTACTTC. Protein: CASSLTSGIYEQYF.

This clone has more than one count but fewer than ten. This sequence joins TRBV2 and TRBJ2-3, with 8 bases identical to TRBD1. The germline CDR1 and CDR2 sequences are SNHLY and FYNNEI. With V trimmed by 5 bases and J by 3 bases, 10 bases remained unmatched. This CDR3 contains 16 residues. The CDR3 DNA follows: TGTGCCAGCAGTACTGGACAGGGAATACGAACAGATACGCAGTATTTT. Protein: CASSTGQGIRTDTQYF.

The chain is built from TRBV5-1 and TRBJ2-5; D gene uncertain. Between the trimmed V and J ends, which lost 7 bases and 4 bases, there was a span of 14 bases. The CDR3 sequence is 13 residues long. Germline V gene sequence: CDR1 SGHRS, CDR2 YFSETQ. CDR3 nucleotides: TGCGCCAGCGCAAGGGCCGCCGGAGAGACCCAGTACTTC. It codes for CASARAAGETQYF.

The J gene is TRBJ2-3, the V gene TRBV5-1, with 7 bases that match TRBD1. After removal of 4 bases from V and 1 base from J, the junction contained 9 bases not matched to a gene. The CDR3 consists of 16 residues. Germline values: CDR1 SGHRS, CDR2 YFSETQ. The CDR3 loop reads CASSPGTGAGTDTQYF. In nucleotides, the CDR3 is TGCGCCAGCAGCCCCGGTACAGGGGCCGGCACAGATACGCAGTATTTT.

This rearrangement joins TRBV18 to TRBJ2-3; 12 bases are shared with TRBD1. Germline V gives CDR1 KGHSH, CDR2 LQKENI. V dropped 1 base and J dropped 4; count of bases not matched to a gene: 3. This CDR3 is 16 amino acids long. CDR3 region: CASSPLGQGASDTQYF. CDR3 nucleotide sequence: TGTGCCAGCTCACCACTGGGACAGGGGGCATCAGATACGCAGTATTTT.

This chain uses TRBV6-6 with TRBJ1-2; 9 bases map to TRBD1. Per germline, CDR1 MNHNY and CDR2 SVGAGI (reference sequence). The CDR3 is made up of 15 amino acids. J lost 4 bases, V lost 6 bases, and 9 bases had no gene match. CDR3 amino acids: CASSPYGQGSYGYTF. The DNA for the CDR3 is TGTGCCAGCAGCCCTTATGGACAGGGGAGCTATGGCTACACCTTC.

The rearrangement uses TRBV5-1 and TRBJ1-1; TRBD1 aligns across 7 bases. The CDR3 runs to 14 residues. The germline CDR1 and CDR2 sequences are SGHRS and YFSETQ. J lost 1 base, V lost 5 bases, and 5 bases had no gene match. The DNA for the CDR3 is TGCGCCAGCAGTCGCGGACAGGCGAACACTGAAGCTTTCTTT. Its translation is CASSRGQANTEAFF.

The chain links TRBV18 to TRBJ1-5; the match to TRBD1 covers 10 bases. Germline V CDR1 and CDR2: KGHSH, LQKENI. After removal of 0 bases from V and 9 bases from J, the junction contained 8 bases not matched to a gene. This CDR3 has 16 residues. The CDR3 DNA reads as TGTGCCAGCTCACCACCGGGACAGGGGCCGGAGGGGCCCCAGCATTTT. Amino acid sequence: CASSPPGQGPEGPQHF.

This clone was detected a few times. The rearrangement joins TRBV9 to TRBJ2-5; the match to TRBD2 covers 7 bases. With 0 bases clipped from V and 2 bases from J, the junction kept 1 base outside the gene matches. The CDR3 spans 14 residues. The germline V gene encodes CDR1 SGDLS and CDR2 YYNGEE. In DNA, the CDR3 is TGTGCCAGCAGCGTAGGGGGGGGGCAAGAGACCCAGTACTTC. This encodes CASSVGGGQETQYF. The complete variable domain, with remaining parts taken from reference TRBV9 and TRBJ2-5, reads DSGVTQTPKHLITATGQRVTLRCSPRSGDLSVYWYQQSLDQGLQFLIQYYNGEERAKGNILERFSAQQFPDLHSELNLSSLELGDSALYFCASSVGGGQETQYFGPGTRLLVL.

The V gene is TRBV11-2, the J gene TRBJ1-1; tentative D call: TRBD1 (6 bases). V was cut by 5 bases and J by 8 bases, with 15 bases left in between. Germline CDR1 reads SGHAT; CDR2 reads FQNNGV. CDR3 length: 13 amino acids. The CDR3 reads CASSPLWGPEAFF. CDR3 nucleotide sequence: TGTGCCAGCAGCCCCCTATGGGGGCCGGAAGCTTTCTTT.

This chain uses TRBV5-6 with TRBJ2-7; the D is unclear. Germline loops: CDR1 SGHDT, CDR2 YYEEEE. Trimming shortened V by 0 bases and J by 3 bases, and 13 bases separated the two germline ends. The CDR3 is 15 residues long. CDR3 coding DNA: TGTGCCAGCAGCTTGGGGTGGCGACCTCTCTACGAGCAGTACTTC. This sequence encodes CASSLGWRPLYEQYF.

A few counts support this clone. The gene calls are TRBV19 and TRBJ2-4; D remains ambiguous. V lost 5 bases and J 0 bases, leaving 14 bases between the germline ends. The CDR3 consists of 16 residues. The germline gives CDR1 LNHDA, CDR2 SQIVND (reference sequence). CDR3 bases: TGTGCCAGTAGTGATAGACGGATGCTAGCCAAAAACATTCAGTACTTC. This codes for CASSDRRMLAKNIQYF.

The V gene is TRBV20-1, the J gene TRBJ2-5; D gene unclear. Deletions cut 0 bases from V and 5 bases from J, with 4 bases between. This CDR3 has 11 residues. Germline V gives CDR1 DFQATT, CDR2 SNEGSKA (reference sequence). This CDR3 is CSARETETQYF. CDR3 in DNA: TGCAGTGCTAGAGAGACGGAGACCCAGTACTTC.

The V call is TRBV7-9, the J call TRBJ2-1, with 8 nucleotides matching TRBD2. Germline CDR1 SEHNR, CDR2 FQNEAQ (reference sequence). The CDR3 has 16 amino acids. V was pared by 5 bases and J by 0 bases, with 6 bases of the junction left unmatched. The CDR3 DNA reads as TGTGCCAGCAGCCCAAAGCGGGGGAGCTCCTACAATGAGCAGTTCTTC. It encodes CASSPKRGSSYNEQFF. The whole variable domain, filled in from reference TRBV7-9 and TRBJ2-1, reads DTGVSQNPRHKITKRGQNVTFRCDPISEHNRLYWYRQTLGQGPEFLTYFQNEAQLEKSRLLSDRFSAERPKGSFSTLEIQRTEQGDSAMYLCASSPKRGSSYNEQFFGPGTRLTVL.